The sequence of this TCR beta chain was determined in a study of T cells after yellow fever vaccination. TCRdb re-analysed the 5' RACE reads in MiXCR, keeping a single row per CDR3 protein. The table shows roughly 94,000 distinct CDR3 sequences, with around 9.8% occurring only once. With 1 base removed from V and 0 bases from J, the gap between germline ends came to 5 bases. The CDR3 sequence is 14 residues long. CDR1 and CDR2 from the germline V gene are SGDLS and YYNGEE. The rearrangement links TRBV9 to TRBJ2-1; D is undetermined. This receptor was taken from a young man who received the YFV17D yellow fever vaccine. The sample was CD8+ T cells not binding an NS4B(214-222) dextramer, sorted from PBMCs, taken roughly 14 days after the first yellow fever vaccination. CDR3 bases: TGTGCCAGCAGCGTACGTGGCTCCTACAATGAGCAGTTCTTC. This gives the protein CASSVRGSYNEQFF.